This TCR beta chain is from a study of vaccination effects on CD4 cells after COVID-19. The wider study: Participants received two doses of either the BNT162b2 or mRNA-1273 vaccine. At 16 days and one week before vaccination, two convalescent patients gave samples. Study conclusions and caveats: Long after vaccination, the clones induced by infection and by vaccine shrank markedly in size.

The germline CDR1 and CDR2 sequences are DFQATT and SNEGSKA (reference sequence). There are 11 residues in the CDR3. V was trimmed by 3 bases and J by 2 bases, leaving 5 bases between them. Before any sequencing was done, the ViraFEST assay used viral peptide pools to expand antigen-specific CD4+ T cells. With around ten days of culture completed, CD4+ T cells were isolated. A PCR test confirmed that the person had SARS-CoV-2 infection between March and December 2020. In culture with approximately 10 IU/ml IL-2 and around 10 ug/ml peptides, PBMC were grown at a few million per well. Profiling relied on immunoSEQ multiplex PCR, and the TCRdb table lists in-frame clones only, not all of them. The sample includes about 33,000 clones, about 78% of them seen just once. About this clone itself: The antigen remains undetermined.

The sample was CD4+ T cells from PBMCs cultured with HCoV-NL63 spike peptides, taken before COVID-19 vaccination. The J gene is TRBJ2-7, the V gene TRBV20-1; D uncertain. This TCR was recovered from a human donor who had a prior SARS-CoV-2 infection. The chain's CDR3 is CSASRAYEQYF. In DNA, the CDR3 is TGCAGTGCTAGTAGAGCCTACGAGCAGTACTTC.